This T cell receptor (beta chain) was profiled in a study of cytomegalovirus exposure and HLA in healthy donors. Findings and caveats of the study: Cytomegalovirus status, reportedly, was diagnosed with high specificity and sensitivity by the classifier. HLA allele associations emerged for some 16,000 TCR beta sequences in a later analysis, at 0.05 false discovery rate. An apparent linkage of common viral pathogens to several of the most significant clusters emerged in a later analysis. The study recorded over 150 TCR beta chains that were cytomegalovirus-associated.

As for this clone: Its matching antigen is unknown.

The CDR3 length is 16 residues. Trimming pared 4 bases from V and 8 bases from J, leaving 23 bases between. Per germline, CDR1 LGHNA and CDR2 YSLEER. A multiplex PCR was run with 60 Vbeta primers and 13 Jbeta primers. Measured with immunoSEQ multiplex PCR; TCRdb has only the in-frame clones, and not every one. Of approximately 150,000 clones in the sample, over 60% were seen once. The source is a male donor in good health and CMV-seronegative. The V and J genes are TRBV4-3 and TRBJ1-2, with D possibly being TRBD1 (5 bases). The sequenced sample consisted of PBMCs. In nucleotides, the CDR3 is TGCGCCAGCAGCCCCTGGGAGGGCACGGCCGGGGGGGGCTACACCTTC. It codes for CASSPWEGTAGGGYTF.